This T cell receptor delta chain is from a study of gamma-delta chains in newborns, infants, children. On the study more broadly: Polyclonal expansion of innate γδ T cells after birth follows microbial exposure.

Germline V gene lookup returns CDR1 GEAIGNYY and CDR2 EKD. The CDR3 covers 15 residues. This clone was detected only a few times. With only one base between it and a far larger clone, this is likely a read error. TCRdb repeated clone calling on the reads with CATT. The sample includes approximately 4,000 delta-chain clones, approximately 2% seen only once; the top ten take 7.5% to 10%. Sequenced input: blood. The V gene is TRDV2, the J gene TRDJ2; 8 nucleotides match TRDD3. The receptor was isolated from a child who was a newborn, infant or young child, either healthy, febrile or measles-vaccinated (not recorded which). CDR3 in amino acids: CACDSLGDLTAQPFF. CDR3 DNA: TGTGCCTGTGACAGTTTGGGGGATTTGACAGCACAACCCTTCTTT.